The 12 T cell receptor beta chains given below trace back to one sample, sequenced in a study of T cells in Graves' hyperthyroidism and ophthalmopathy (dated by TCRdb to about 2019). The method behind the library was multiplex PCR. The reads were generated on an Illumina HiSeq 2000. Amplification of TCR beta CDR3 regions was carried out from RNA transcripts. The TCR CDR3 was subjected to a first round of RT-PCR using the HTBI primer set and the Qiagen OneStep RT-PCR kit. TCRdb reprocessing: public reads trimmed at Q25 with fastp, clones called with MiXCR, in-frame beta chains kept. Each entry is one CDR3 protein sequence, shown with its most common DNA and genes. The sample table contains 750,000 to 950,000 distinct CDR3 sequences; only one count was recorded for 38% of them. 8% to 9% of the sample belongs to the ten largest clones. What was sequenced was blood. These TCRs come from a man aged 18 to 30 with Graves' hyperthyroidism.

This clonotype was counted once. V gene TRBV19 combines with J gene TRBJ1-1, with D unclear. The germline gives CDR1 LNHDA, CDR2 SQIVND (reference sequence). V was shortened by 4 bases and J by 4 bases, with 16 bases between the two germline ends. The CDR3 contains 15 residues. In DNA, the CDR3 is TGTGCCAGTAGTAGCCGCGACTCAGGCGGCACTGAAGCTTTCTTT. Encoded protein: CASSSRDSGGTEAFF.

CDR3 sequence: CAISLKYSYGYTF. The CDR3 nucleotides are TGTGCCATCAGCCTTAAATATAGTTATGGCTACACCTTC. The rearrangement links TRBV10-3 to TRBJ1-2; D gene unclear. The germline CDR1 and CDR2 sequences are ENHRY and SYGVKD. V gave up 6 bases and J gave up 5 bases, with 13 bases separating them. The CDR3 loop spans 13 amino acids.

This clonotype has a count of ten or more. The CDR3 sequence is CASSQGGWNTEAFF. CDR3 nucleotide sequence: TGTGCCAGCAGCCAAGGGGGGTGGAACACTGAAGCTTTCTTT. The rearrangement links TRBV14 to TRBJ1-1; tentatively, D is TRBD1 (5 bases). Germline assignment: CDR1 SGHDN and CDR2 FVKESK. This CDR3 comprises 14 residues. The germline V and J ends were trimmed by 1 base and 1 base, with 7 bases remaining between them.

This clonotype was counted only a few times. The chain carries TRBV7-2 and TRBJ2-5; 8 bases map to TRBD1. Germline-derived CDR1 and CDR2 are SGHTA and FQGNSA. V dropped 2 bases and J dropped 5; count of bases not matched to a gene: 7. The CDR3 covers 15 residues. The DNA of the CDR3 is TGTGCCAGCAGCTTACAGGGGGCGAAGTTGGAGACCCAGTACTTC. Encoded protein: CASSLQGAKLETQYF.

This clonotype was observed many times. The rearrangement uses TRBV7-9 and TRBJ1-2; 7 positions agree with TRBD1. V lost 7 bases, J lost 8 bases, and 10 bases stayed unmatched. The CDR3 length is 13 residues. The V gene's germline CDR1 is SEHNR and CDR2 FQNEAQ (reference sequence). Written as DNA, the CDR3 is TGTGCCAGCATCGACCCGACAGGGATCGGCTACACCTTC. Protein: CASIDPTGIGYTF.

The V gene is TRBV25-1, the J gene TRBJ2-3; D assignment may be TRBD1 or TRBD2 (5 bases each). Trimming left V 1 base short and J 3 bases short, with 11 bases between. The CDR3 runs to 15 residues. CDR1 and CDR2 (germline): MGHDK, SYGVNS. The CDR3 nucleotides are TGTGCCAGCAGTGAATTATGGGGGACGACAGATACGCAGTATTTT. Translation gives CASSELWGTTDTQYF.

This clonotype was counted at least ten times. The CDR3, as DNA: TGCGCCAGCAGCCAAGAGGGAACAGGGAAAGAGACCCAGTACTTC. It translates to CASSQEGTGKETQYF. The rearrangement uses TRBV4-3 and TRBJ2-5, with D perhaps TRBD1 (6 bases). Per the germline V gene, CDR1 is LGHNA and CDR2 is YSLEER. This CDR3 spans 15 amino acids. Deletions cut 0 bases from V and 3 bases from J, with 11 bases between.

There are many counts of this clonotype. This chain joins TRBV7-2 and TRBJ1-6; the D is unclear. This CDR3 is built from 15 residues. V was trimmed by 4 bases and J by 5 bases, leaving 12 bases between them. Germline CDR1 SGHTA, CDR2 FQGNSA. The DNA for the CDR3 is TGTGCCAGCAGCTCGACGCGGAGCGATAATTCACCCCTCCACTTT. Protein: CASSSTRSDNSPLHF.

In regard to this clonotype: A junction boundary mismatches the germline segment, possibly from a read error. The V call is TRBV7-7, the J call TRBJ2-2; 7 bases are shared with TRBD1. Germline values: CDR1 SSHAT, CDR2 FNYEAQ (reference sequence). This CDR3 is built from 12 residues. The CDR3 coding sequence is TGCACCAGCAGCCAGGGGGCCGGGGAGCTGTTTTTT. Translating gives CTSSQGAGELFF.

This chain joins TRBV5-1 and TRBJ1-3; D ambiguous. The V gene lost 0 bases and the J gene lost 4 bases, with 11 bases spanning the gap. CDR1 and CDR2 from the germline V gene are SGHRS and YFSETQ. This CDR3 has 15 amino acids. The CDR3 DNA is TGCGCCAGCAGCTTGGAACTGGGAGGAGGAAACACCATATATTTT. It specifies CASSLELGGGNTIYF.

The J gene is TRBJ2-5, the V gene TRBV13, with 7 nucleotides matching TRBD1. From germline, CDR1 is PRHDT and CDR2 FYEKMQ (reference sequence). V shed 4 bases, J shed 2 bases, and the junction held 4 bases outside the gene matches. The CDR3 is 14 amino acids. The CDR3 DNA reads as TGTGCCAGCAGCTCCTCGGGACAGCAAGAGACCCAGTACTTC. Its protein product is CASSSSGQQETQYF.

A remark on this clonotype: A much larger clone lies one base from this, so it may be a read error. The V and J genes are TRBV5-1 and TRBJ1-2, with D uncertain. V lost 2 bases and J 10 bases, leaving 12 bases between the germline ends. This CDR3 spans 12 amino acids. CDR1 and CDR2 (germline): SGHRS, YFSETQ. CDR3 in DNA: TGCGCCAGCAGCTTCGGAGGAGGCGACTACACCTTC. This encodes CASSFGGGDYTF.